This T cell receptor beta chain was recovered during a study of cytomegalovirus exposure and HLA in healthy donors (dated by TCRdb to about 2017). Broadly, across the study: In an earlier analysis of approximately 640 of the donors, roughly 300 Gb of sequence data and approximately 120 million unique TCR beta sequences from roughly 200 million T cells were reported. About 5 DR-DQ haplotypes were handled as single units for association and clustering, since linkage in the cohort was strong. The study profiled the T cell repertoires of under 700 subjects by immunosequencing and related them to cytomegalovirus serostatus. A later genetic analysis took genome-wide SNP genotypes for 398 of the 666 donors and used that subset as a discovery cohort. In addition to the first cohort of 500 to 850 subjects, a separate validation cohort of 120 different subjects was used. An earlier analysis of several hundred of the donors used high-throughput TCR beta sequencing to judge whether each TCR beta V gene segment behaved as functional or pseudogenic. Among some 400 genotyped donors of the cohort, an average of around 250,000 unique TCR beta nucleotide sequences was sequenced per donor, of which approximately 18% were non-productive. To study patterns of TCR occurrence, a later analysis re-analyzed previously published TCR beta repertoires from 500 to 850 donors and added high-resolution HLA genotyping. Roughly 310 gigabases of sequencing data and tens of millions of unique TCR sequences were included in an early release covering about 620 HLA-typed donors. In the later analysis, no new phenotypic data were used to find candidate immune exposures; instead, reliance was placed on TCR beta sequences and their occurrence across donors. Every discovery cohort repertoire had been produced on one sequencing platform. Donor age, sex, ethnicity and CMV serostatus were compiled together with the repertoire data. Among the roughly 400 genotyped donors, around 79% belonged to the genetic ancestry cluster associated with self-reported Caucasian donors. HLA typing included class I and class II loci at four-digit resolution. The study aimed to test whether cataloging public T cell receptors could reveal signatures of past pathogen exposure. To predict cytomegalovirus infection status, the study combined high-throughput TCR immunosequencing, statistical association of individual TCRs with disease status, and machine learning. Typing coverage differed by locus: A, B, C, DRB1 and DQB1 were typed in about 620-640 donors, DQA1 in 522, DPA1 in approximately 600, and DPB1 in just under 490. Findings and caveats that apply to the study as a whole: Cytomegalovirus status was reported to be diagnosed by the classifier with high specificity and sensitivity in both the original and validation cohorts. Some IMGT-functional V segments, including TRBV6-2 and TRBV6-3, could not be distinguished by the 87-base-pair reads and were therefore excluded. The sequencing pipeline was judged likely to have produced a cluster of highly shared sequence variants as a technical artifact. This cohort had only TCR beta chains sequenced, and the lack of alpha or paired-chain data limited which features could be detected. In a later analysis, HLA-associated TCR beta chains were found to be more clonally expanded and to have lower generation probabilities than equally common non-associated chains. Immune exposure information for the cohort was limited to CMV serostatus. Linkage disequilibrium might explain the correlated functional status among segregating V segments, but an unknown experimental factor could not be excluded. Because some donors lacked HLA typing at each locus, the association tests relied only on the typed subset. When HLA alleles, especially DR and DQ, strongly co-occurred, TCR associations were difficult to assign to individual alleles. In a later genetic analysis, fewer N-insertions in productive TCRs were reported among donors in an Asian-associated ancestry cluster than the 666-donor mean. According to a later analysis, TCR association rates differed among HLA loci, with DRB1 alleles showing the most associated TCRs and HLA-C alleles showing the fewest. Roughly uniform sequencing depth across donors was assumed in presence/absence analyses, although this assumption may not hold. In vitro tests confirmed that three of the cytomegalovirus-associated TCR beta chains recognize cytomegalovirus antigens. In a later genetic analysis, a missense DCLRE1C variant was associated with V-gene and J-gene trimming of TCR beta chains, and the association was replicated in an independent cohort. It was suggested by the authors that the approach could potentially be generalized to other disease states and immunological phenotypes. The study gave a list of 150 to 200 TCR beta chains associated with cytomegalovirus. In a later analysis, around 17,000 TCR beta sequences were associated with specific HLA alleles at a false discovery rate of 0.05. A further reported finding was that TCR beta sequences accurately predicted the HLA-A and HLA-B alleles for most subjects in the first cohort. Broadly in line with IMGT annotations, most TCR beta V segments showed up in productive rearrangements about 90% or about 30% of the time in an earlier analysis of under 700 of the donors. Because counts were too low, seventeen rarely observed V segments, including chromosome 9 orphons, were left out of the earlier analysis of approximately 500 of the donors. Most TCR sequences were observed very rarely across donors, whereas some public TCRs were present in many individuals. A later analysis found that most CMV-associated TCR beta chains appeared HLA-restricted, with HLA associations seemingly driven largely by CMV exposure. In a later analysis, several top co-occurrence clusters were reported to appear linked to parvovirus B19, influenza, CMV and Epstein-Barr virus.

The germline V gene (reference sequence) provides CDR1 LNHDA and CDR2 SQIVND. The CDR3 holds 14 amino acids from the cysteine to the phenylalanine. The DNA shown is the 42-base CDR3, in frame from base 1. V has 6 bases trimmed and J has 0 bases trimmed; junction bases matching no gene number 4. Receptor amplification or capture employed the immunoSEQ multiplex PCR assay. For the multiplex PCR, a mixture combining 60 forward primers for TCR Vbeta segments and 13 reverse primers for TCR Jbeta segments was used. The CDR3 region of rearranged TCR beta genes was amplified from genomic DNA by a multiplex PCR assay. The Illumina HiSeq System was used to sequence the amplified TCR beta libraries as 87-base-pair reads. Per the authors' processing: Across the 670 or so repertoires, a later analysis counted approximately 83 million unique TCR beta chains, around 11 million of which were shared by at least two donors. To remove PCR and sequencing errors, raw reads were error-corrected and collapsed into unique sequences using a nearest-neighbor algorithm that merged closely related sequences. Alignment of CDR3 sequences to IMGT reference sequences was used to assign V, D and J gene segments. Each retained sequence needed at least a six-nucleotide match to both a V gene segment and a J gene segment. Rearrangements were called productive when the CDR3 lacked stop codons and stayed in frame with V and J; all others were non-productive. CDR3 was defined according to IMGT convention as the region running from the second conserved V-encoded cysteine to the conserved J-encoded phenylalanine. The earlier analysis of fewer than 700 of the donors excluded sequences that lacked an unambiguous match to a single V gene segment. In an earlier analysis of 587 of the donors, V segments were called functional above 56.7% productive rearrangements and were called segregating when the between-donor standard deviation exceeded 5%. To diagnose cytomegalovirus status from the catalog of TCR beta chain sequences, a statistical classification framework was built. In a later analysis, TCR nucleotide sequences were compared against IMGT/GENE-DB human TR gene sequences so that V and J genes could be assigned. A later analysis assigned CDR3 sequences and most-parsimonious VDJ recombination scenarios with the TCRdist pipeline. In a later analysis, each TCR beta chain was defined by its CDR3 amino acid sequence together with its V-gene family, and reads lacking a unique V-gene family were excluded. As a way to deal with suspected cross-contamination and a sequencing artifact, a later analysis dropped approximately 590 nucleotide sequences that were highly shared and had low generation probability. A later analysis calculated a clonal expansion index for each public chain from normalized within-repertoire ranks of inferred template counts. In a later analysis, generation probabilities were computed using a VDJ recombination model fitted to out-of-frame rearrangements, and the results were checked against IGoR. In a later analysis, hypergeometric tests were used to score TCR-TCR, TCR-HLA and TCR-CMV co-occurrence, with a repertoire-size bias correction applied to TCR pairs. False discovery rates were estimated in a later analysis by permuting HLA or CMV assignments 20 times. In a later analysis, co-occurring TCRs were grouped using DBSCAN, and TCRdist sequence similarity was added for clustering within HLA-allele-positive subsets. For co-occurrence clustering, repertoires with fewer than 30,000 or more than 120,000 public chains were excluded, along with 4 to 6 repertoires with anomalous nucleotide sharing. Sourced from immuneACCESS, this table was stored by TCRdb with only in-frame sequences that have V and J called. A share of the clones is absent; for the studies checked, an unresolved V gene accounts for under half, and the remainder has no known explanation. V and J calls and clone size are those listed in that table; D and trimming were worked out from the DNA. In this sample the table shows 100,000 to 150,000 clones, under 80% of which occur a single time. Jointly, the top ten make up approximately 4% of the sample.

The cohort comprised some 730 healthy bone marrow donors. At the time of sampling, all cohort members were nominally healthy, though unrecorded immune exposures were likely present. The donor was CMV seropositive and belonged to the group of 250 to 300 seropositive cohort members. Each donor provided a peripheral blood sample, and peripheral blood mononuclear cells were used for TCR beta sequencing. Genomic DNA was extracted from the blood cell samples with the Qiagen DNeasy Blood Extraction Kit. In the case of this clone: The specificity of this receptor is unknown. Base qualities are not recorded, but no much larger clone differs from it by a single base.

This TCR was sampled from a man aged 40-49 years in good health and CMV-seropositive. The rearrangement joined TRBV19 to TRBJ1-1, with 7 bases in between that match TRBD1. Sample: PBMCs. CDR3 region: CASRADRVNTEAFF. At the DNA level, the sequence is TGTGCCAGTAGGGCTGACAGGGTGAACACTGAAGCTTTCTTT.